The next 11 T cell receptor beta chains were all read from a single sample in a study of PD-L1 blockade in urothelial cancer. Assay used: immunoSEQ multiplex PCR; TCRdb lists only in-frame clones, some missing. In the table there are tens of thousands of clones, around nine tenths of which are singletons. The sample consisted of PBMCs, taken around atezolizumab (anti-PD-L1) treatment. These receptors all stem from a man between 60 and 70 years old with urothelial cancer.

J is TRBJ2-2 and V is TRBV5-1, with 15 nucleotides matching TRBD2. CDR1 and CDR2 from the germline V gene are SGHRS and YFSETQ. The CDR3 totals 17 residues. V was clipped by 7 bases and J by 7 bases; unmatched bases: 11. DNA of the CDR3: TGCGCCAGCGGATCCTGGACTAGCGGGAGGGCGAACGGGGAGCTGTTTTTT. It specifies CASGSWTSGRANGELFF.

V gene TRBV28 combines with J gene TRBJ1-2; no firm D call. Germline CDR1 is MDHEN and CDR2 is SYDVKM. CDR3 size: 11 residues. Trimming stripped 3 bases from V and 8 bases from J, with 7 bases between. The CDR3 loop is CASSFSWGYTF. The CDR3 nucleotides are TGTGCCAGCAGTTTCAGTTGGGGCTACACCTTC.

CDR3 in amino acids: CASRKAGGPETQYF. Here the CDR3 DNA reads TGTGCCAGTAGAAAAGCGGGGGGGCCGGAGACCCAGTACTTC. J is TRBJ2-5 and V is TRBV19; 10 nucleotides line up with TRBD2. Germline CDR1 and CDR2: LNHDA and SQIVND (reference sequence). The length of the CDR3 is 14 residues. V shed 6 bases and J 5 bases; nucleotides not matched to a gene: 6.

V is TRBV14 and J is TRBJ2-1, with 12 bases that match TRBD2. V gave up 4 bases and J gave up 12 bases; unmatched junction bases: 22. The CDR3 covers 19 residues. Per the germline V gene, CDR1 is SGHDN and CDR2 is FVKESK. The CDR3 DNA reads TGTGCCAGCAGCCCCCTCGGGGAGGGGACTAGCGGGCCCGGGGGTGCGCAGTTCTTC. It codes for CASSPLGEGTSGPGGAQFF.

The chain is built from TRBV7-3 and TRBJ2-3; TRBD1 agrees at 7 bases. Germline-derived CDR1 and CDR2 are SGHTA and FQGTGA. This CDR3 is built from 13 residues. Germline trimming cut 5 bases from V and 3 bases from J; bases unmatched to any gene: 2. The CDR3 bases are TGTGCCAGCAGCGTGACAGGGACAGATACGCAGTATTTT. It translates to CASSVTGTDTQYF.

This clone was detected many times. The chain uses TRBV29-1 and TRBJ2-1, with 8 nucleotides matching TRBD2. Germline values: CDR1 SQVTM, CDR2 ANQGSEA. CDR3 length: 15 residues. Trimming cost V 7 bases and J 2 bases; bases outside gene matches: 10. CDR3 in DNA: TGCAGCGCATTACCGGGACTAGGGGCCTACAATGAGCAGTTCTTC. Residues: CSALPGLGAYNEQFF.

This chain links TRBV7-2 with TRBJ2-2; 15 bases map to TRBD2. The germline CDR1 and CDR2 sequences are SGHTA and FQGNSA. V shed 5 bases and J 7 bases; nucleotides not matched to a gene: 8. The CDR3 covers 17 residues. The CDR3 sequence: CASSPGLAGGRGGELFF. In nucleotides, the CDR3 is TGTGCCAGCAGCCCCGGACTAGCGGGGGGGCGGGGCGGGGAGCTGTTTTTT.

J is TRBJ1-2 and V is TRBV4-3; D remains unclear. V lost 0 bases to trimming and J lost 1 base, with 9 bases between them. CDR1 is LGHNA and CDR2 is YSLEER in the germline V gene. CDR3 size: 15 residues. CDR3 nucleotides: TGCGCCAGCAGCCAAGATTTCGGTTATAACTATGGCTACACCTTC. Translated: CASSQDFGYNYGYTF.

A few counts support this clone. The genes are TRBV11-2 and TRBJ1-2, with 10 bases that match TRBD1. Looked up from germline, CDR1 is SGHAT and CDR2 is FQNNGV. The CDR3 is 16 residues long. The V and J ends lost 1 base and 4 bases, in that order; junction bases with no gene match: 6. The CDR3, as DNA: TGTGCCAGCAGCTTAGCTCGACAGGGGGCAGGCTATGGCTACACCTTC. Protein product: CASSLARQGAGYGYTF.

This chain connects TRBV19 to TRBJ1-1; D call uncertain. V was pared by 4 bases and J by 0 bases, with 6 bases between. The CDR3 length is 13 residues. CDR1 and CDR2 from the germline V gene are LNHDA and SQIVND (reference sequence). This CDR3 reads CASSTVMNTEAFF. In nucleotides, the CDR3 is TGTGCCAGTAGTACCGTAATGAACACTGAAGCTTTCTTT.

V gene TRBV29-1 combines with J gene TRBJ2-5; 7 bases agree with TRBD1. This CDR3 has 14 residues. Losses at the gene ends were 6 bases for V and 5 bases for J; bases not matched to a gene: 12. Germline values: CDR1 SQVTM, CDR2 ANQGSEA. The CDR3 nucleotides read TGCAGCGTCGTTCGGCACAGGGGTACGGAGACCCAGTACTTC. It encodes CSVVRHRGTETQYF.